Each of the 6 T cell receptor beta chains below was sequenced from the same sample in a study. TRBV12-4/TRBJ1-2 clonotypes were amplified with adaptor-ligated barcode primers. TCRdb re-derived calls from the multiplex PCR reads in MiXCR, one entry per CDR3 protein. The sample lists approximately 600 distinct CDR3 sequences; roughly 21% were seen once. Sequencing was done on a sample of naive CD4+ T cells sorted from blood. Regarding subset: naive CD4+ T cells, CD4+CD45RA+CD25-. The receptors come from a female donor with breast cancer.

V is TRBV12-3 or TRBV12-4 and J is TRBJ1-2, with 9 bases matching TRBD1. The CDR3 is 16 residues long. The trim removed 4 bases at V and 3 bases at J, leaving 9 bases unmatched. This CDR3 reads CASSSPGQGEDYGYTF. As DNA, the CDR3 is TGTGCCAGCAGTTCGCCGGGACAGGGCGAAGACTATGGCTACACCTTC.

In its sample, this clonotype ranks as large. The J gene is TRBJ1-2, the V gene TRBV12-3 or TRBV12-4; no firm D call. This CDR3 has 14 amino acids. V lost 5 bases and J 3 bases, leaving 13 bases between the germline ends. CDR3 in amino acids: CASSSEGADYGYTF. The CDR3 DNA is TGTGCCAGCAGTAGCGAGGGCGCCGACTATGGCTACACCTTC.

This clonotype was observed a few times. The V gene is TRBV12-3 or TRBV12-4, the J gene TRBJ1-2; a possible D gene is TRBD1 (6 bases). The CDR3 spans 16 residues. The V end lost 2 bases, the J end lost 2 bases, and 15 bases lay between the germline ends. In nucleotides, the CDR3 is TGTGCCAGCAGTTTACCGACCGGGACAACAAACTATGGCTACACCTTC. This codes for CASSLPTGTTNYGYTF.

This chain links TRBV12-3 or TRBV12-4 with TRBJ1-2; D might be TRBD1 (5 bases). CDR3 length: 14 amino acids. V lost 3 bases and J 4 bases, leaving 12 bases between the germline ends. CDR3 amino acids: CASSFGDGIYGYTF. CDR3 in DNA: TGTGCCAGCAGTTTCGGGGACGGGATCTATGGCTACACCTTC.

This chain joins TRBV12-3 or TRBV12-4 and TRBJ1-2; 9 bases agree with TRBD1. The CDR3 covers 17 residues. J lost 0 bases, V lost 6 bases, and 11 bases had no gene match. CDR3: CASSAGQGHSTNYGYTF. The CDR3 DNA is TGTGCCAGCAGCGCCGGACAGGGGCACTCCACTAACTATGGCTACACCTTC.

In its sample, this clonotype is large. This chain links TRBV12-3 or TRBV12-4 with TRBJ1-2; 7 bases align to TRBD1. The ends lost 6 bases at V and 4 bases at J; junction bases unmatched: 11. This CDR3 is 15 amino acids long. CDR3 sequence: CASSYQIWDSYGYTF. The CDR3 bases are TGTGCCAGCAGCTATCAAATCTGGGACAGCTATGGCTACACCTTC.